What follows are 30 T cell receptor beta chains derived from one specimen sequenced in a study of shared clonotypes between healthy human individuals (TCRdb year 2020). Library method: the immunoSEQ multiplex PCR assay. TCRdb obtained this table from immuneACCESS and retained in-frame rearrangements with V and J assigned. These tables miss some clones; where compared with another copy, unresolved V genes account for less than half of the shortfall, and the remainder is unexplained. The sample table contains around 500,000 clones; only one count was recorded for 79% of them. Jointly, the top ten make up about 12% of the sample. The sample was PBMCs. Every receptor here comes from a woman aged 40-49 years in good health. Some clones in this sample may be carry-over from other donors' samples.

The chain joins TRBV5-1 to TRBJ2-5; 8 positions agree with TRBD2. J lost 0 bases, V lost 1 base, and 8 bases had no gene match. The CDR3 loop spans 17 amino acids. The germline CDR1 and CDR2 sequences are SGHRS and YFSETQ. The CDR3 DNA sequence: TGCGCCAGCAGCTTGTTACCCGGGAGGGCCAACCAAGAGACCCAGTACTTC. Amino acid sequence: CASSLLPGRANQETQYF.

This clone was seen only once. V is TRBV5-6 and J is TRBJ2-6; D gene ambiguous. Trimming stripped 1 base from V and 0 bases from J, with 11 bases between. Germline V gene data show CDR1 as SGHDT and CDR2 as YYEEEE. CDR3 length: 17 residues. CDR3 in amino acids: CASSLYVGPSGANVLTF. The CDR3 region has the DNA TGTGCCAGCAGCTTGTATGTAGGGCCCTCTGGGGCCAACGTCCTGACTTTC.

The rearrangement uses TRBV2 and TRBJ2-2, with 7 bases aligning to TRBD1. The CDR3 is 13 residues long. CDR1 is SNHLY, CDR2 FYNNEI, per germline. V lost 8 bases to trimming and J lost 1 base; unmatched junction nucleotides: 1. CDR3 residues: CASGTVNTGELFF. CDR3 DNA: TGTGCCAGCGGGACAGTGAACACCGGGGAGCTGTTTTTT.

Comments on this clone: This specimen includes other DNA sequences encoding the same CDR3. The J gene is TRBJ2-7, the V gene TRBV6-5; D is ambiguous. The ends were cut back, 0 bases at V and 7 bases at J, with 4 bases in the middle. Germline CDR1 MNHEY, CDR2 SVGAGI. CDR3 length: 11 amino acids. CDR3 bases: TGTGCCAGCAGTTACTCAGGGGAGCAGTACTTC. It translates to CASSYSGEQYF.

This clone was detected only once. The chain joins TRBV7-9 to TRBJ2-5; 8 bases are shared with TRBD1. The J call is in doubt because the DNA end fits TRBJ2-7 better. The CDR3 spans 14 residues. Per the germline V gene, CDR1 is SEHNR and CDR2 is FQNEAQ (reference sequence). The CDR3 protein is CASSLASTGVEQYF. The CDR3 nucleotides read TGTGCCAGCAGCTTAGCGTCGACAGGGGTCGAGCAGTACTTC.

This clone qualifies as medium-sized. CDR3 region: CASSGQGSLSSYNEQFF. The CDR3 region has the DNA TGCGCCAGCAGCGGACAGGGGTCGTTGTCATCCTACAATGAGCAGTTCTTC. V usage is TRBV4-1 and J usage is TRBJ2-1, with TRBD1 matching over 9 bases. Germline CDR1 is MGHRA and CDR2 is YSYEKL. The CDR3 has 17 amino acids. The trim removed 5 bases at V and 1 base at J, leaving 9 bases unmatched.

This chain links TRBV7-6 with TRBJ1-3; 8 positions agree with TRBD1. V shed 1 base and J 1 base; nucleotides not matched to a gene: 12. The CDR3 sequence is 19 residues long. CDR1 and CDR2 (germline): SGHVS, FNYEAQ. This CDR3 reads CASSLGRTGLTLSGNTIYF. CDR3 sequence (DNA): TGTGCCAGCAGCTTAGGTAGGACAGGGTTAACGTTATCTGGAAACACCATATATTTT. Complete variable domain (other parts from reference TRBV7-6 and TRBJ1-3): GAGVSQSPRYKVTKRGQDVALRCDPISGHVSLYWYRQALGQGPEFLTYFNYEAQQDKSGLPNDRFSAERPEGSISTLTIQRTEQRDSAMYRCASSLGRTGLTLSGNTIYFGEGSWLTVV.

J is TRBJ2-5 and V is TRBV5-6; D remains unclear. The CDR3 has 15 amino acids. V was pared by 3 bases and J by 3 bases, with 15 bases between. Looked up from germline, CDR1 is SGHDT and CDR2 is YYEEEE. CDR3 residues: CASSSSTLVEETQYF. The DNA of the CDR3 is TGTGCCAGCAGCTCGTCCACACTGGTAGAAGAGACCCAGTACTTC. The entire variable domain, with the rest obtained from reference TRBV5-6 and TRBJ2-5, is as follows: DAGVTQSPTHLIKTRGQQVTLRCSPKSGHDTVSWYQQALGQGPQFIFQYYEEEERQRGNFPDRFSGHQFPNYSSELNVNALLLGDSALYLCASSSSTLVEETQYFGPGTRLLVL.

In the case of this clone: This may stem from a read error, because a much larger clone lies one nucleotide away. V gene TRBV11-2 combines with J gene TRBJ2-2; TRBD2 might be the D (6 bases). CDR3 length: 16 amino acids. Per the germline V gene, CDR1 is SGHAT and CDR2 is FQNNGV. CDR3 nucleotide sequence: TGTGCCGGCAGCTCTATGGGGGGTTCGGGATCCGGGGAGCTGTTTTTT. This codes for CAGSSMGGSGSGELFF.

This chain links TRBV7-2 with TRBJ2-7; TRBD1 might be the D (6 bases). CDR1 and CDR2 from the germline V gene are SGHTA and FQGNSA. Deletions cut 8 bases from V and 0 bases from J, with 17 bases between. CDR3 length: 15 amino acids. CDR3 sequence (DNA): TGTGCCAGCGGGTTTCTGGACAGCTCCTCCTACGAGCAGTACTTC. It codes for CASGFLDSSSYEQYF.

V usage is TRBV5-1 and J usage is TRBJ2-7, with D perhaps being TRBD1 or TRBD2 (5 bases each). Trimming removed 0 bases at V and 2 bases at J, with 9 bases between. CDR1 and CDR2 from the germline V gene are SGHRS and YFSETQ. CDR3 length equals 14 residues. DNA for the CDR3: TGCGCCAGCAGCTTGGACAGGCGGGCCTACGAGCAGTACTTC. Translating gives CASSLDRRAYEQYF.

This chain connects TRBV4-2 to TRBJ2-7; D ambiguous. Trimming took 0 bases from V and 6 from J, leaving 9 bases between them. Germline V lookup: CDR1 LGHNA, CDR2 YNFKEQ. The CDR3 contains 13 residues. The CDR3 DNA is TGTGCCAGCAGCCAAGAATCTAGAAGCGAGCAGTACTTC. Residues: CASSQESRSEQYF.

Comments on this clone: Other DNA sequences in the sample encode the same CDR3. The gene calls are TRBV6-5 and TRBJ2-5; no definite D call. The end of the DNA fits TRBJ2-7 better, so the J call may be wrong. Germline V CDR1 and CDR2: MNHEY, SVGAGI. CDR3 length: 12 amino acids. CDR3: CASSYSPYEQYF. The CDR3 DNA reads TGTGCCAGCAGTTACTCTCCCTACGAGCAGTACTTC.

The V call is TRBV7-2, the J call TRBJ2-5; D remains unclear. The length of the CDR3 is 14 residues. Germline V gene data show CDR1 as SGHTA and CDR2 as FQGNSA. The ends were cut back, 2 bases at V and 3 bases at J, with 10 bases in the middle. The CDR3 region is CASSLSLGKETQYF. The CDR3 DNA is TGTGCCAGCAGCTTAAGTCTGGGGAAAGAGACCCAGTACTTC.

The gene calls are TRBV7-9 and TRBJ2-2; TRBD2 matches at 16 bases. The germline V gene has CDR1 SEHNR and CDR2 FQNEAQ (reference sequence). The V gene end was trimmed by 4 bases and the J gene end by 7 bases; junction bases not matched to a gene: 9. This CDR3 has 18 residues. The DNA of the CDR3 is TGTGCCAGCAGCTCCGGGACTAGCGGGAGGGCCTTGGTCGGGGAGCTGTTTTTT. Protein product: CASSSGTSGRALVGELFF.

The genes are TRBV6-5 and TRBJ2-2; TRBD1 is a possible D gene (6 bases). V gave up 6 bases and J gave up 3 bases, with 11 bases separating them. The CDR3 covers 14 residues. The germline CDR1 and CDR2 sequences are MNHEY and SVGAGI. CDR3 amino acids: CASSEDRDTGELFF. DNA for the CDR3: TGTGCCAGCAGCGAGGACAGAGACACCGGGGAGCTGTTTTTT.

The table lists this clone with a few counts. The chain has TRBV10-2 and TRBJ2-1; 11 nucleotides match TRBD2. The CDR3 has 15 amino acids. After removal of 6 bases from V and 9 bases from J, the junction contained 10 bases not matched to a gene. Germline CDR1 is WSHSY and CDR2 is SAAADI. The DNA for the CDR3 is TGCGCCAGCAGGAACAAGCTAGCGGGAGGTTCTGAGCAGTTCTTC. Protein product: CASRNKLAGGSEQFF.

The chain has TRBV4-2 and TRBJ1-1; no clear D gene. The CDR3 is 14 residues long. Trimming cost V 1 base and J 1 base, with 7 bases left between them. Per the germline V gene, CDR1 is LGHNA and CDR2 is YNFKEQ. DNA of the CDR3: TGTGCCAGCAGCCAAGGACGGGAGAACACTGAAGCTTTCTTT. It codes for CASSQGRENTEAFF.

Worth noting for this clone: Other DNA sequences in the sample encode the same CDR3. V usage is TRBV29-1 and J usage is TRBJ2-7; a weak D match, TRBD1 (6 bases). Per the germline V gene, CDR1 is SQVTM and CDR2 is ANQGSEA. This CDR3 region has 11 residues. The ends were cut back, 4 bases at V and 3 bases at J, with 7 bases in the middle. CDR3 sequence reads: CSVVRGYEQYF. The CDR3 coding sequence is TGCAGCGTTGTCAGGGGCTACGAGCAGTACTTC.

This clone turned up a few times. The chain couples TRBV30 to TRBJ1-1; possible D gene TRBD1, 5 bases. This CDR3 region has 15 residues. V lost 4 bases and J lost 1, with 16 bases in between. Germline V CDR1 and CDR2: GTSNPN, SVGIG (reference sequence). In nucleotides, the CDR3 is TGTGCCTGGACCCCGGCCGGGGGATGGAACACTGAAGCTTTCTTT. It yields the protein CAWTPAGGWNTEAFF.

This clone appeared a few times. This chain links TRBV7-8 with TRBJ1-3; D remains unclear. The CDR3 is 15 residues long. Per the germline V gene, CDR1 is SGHVS and CDR2 is FQNEAQ. V was shortened by 0 bases and J by 1 base, with 7 bases between the two germline ends. CDR3 region: CASSLAEGSGNTIYF. CDR3 coding DNA: TGTGCCAGCAGCTTAGCTGAAGGATCTGGAAACACCATATATTTT.

This clone appeared once. Additional DNA sequences in this sample encode the identical CDR3. The chain recombines TRBV11-2 with TRBJ2-7; 9 nucleotides agree with TRBD1. The CDR3 contains 14 residues. V was clipped by 6 bases and J by 3 bases; unmatched bases: 6. CDR1 is SGHAT and CDR2 is FQNNGV in the germline V gene. CDR3: CASSRTDRGYEQYF. The CDR3 nucleotides are TGTGCCAGCAGTCGCACGGACAGGGGCTACGAGCAGTACTTC.

This chain joins TRBV4-1 and TRBJ2-7, with D maybe TRBD2 (6 bases). With 3 bases removed from V and 2 bases from J, the gap between germline ends came to 17 bases. The CDR3 loop spans 16 amino acids. Germline CDR1 MGHRA, CDR2 YSYEKL. The CDR3 loop is CASSQRDFVGAYEQYF. The CDR3, as DNA: TGCGCCAGCAGCCAGAGGGACTTCGTCGGGGCCTACGAGCAGTACTTC.

Only one count was recorded for this clone. This chain uses TRBV28 with TRBJ1-4; weak D call: TRBD1 (5 bases). CDR1 is MDHEN, CDR2 SYDVKM, per germline. This CDR3 is 15 amino acids long. V gave up 5 bases and J gave up 0 bases, with 10 bases separating them. CDR3: CASSGDSATNEKLFF. CDR3 bases: TGTGCCAGCAGTGGCGACAGTGCAACTAATGAAAAACTGTTTTTT.

This chain connects TRBV5-6 to TRBJ1-1; D remains ambiguous. Germline V gene sequence: CDR1 SGHDT, CDR2 YYEEEE. Between the trimmed V and J ends, which lost 0 bases and 4 bases, there was a span of 4 bases. The CDR3 covers 12 residues. The CDR3 spells CASSLVPTEAFF. CDR3 sequence (DNA): TGTGCCAGCAGCTTGGTTCCCACTGAAGCTTTCTTT.

The chain couples TRBV11-1 to TRBJ2-7, with a weak D call TRBD2 (5 bases). Germline CDR1 reads SGHAT; CDR2 reads FQDESV (reference sequence). The CDR3 is 16 residues long. V was pared by 0 bases and J by 0 bases, with 12 bases between. CDR3 region: CASSLAGRRSSYEQYF. For the CDR3, the DNA is TGTGCCAGCAGCTTAGCAGGACGGAGGAGCTCCTACGAGCAGTACTTC.

The chain couples TRBV7-9 to TRBJ1-1; D unclear. V gave up 7 bases and J gave up 4 bases, with 10 bases separating them. The length of the CDR3 is 12 residues. Germline loops: CDR1 SEHNR, CDR2 FQNEAQ (reference sequence). CDR3 region: CASNGMATEAFF. CDR3 sequence (DNA): TGTGCCAGCAACGGGATGGCCACTGAAGCTTTCTTT.

This chain connects TRBV5-1 to TRBJ2-3; TRBD2 aligns across 10 bases. The ends lost 3 bases at V and 4 bases at J; junction bases unmatched: 14. This CDR3 spans 18 amino acids. CDR1 is SGHRS, CDR2 YFSETQ, per germline. CDR3 sequence: CASSSLTSGRATADTQYF. The DNA for the CDR3 is TGCGCCAGCAGCTCCCTCACGAGCGGGAGGGCCACGGCAGATACGCAGTATTTT.

The chain joins TRBV11-2 to TRBJ2-7; D is perhaps TRBD2 (5 bases). Trimming pared 1 base from V and 0 bases from J, leaving 13 bases between. From germline, CDR1 is SGHAT and CDR2 FQNNGV. The CDR3 has 16 residues. The CDR3 loop reads CASSLGKRIGSYEQYF. In DNA form, the CDR3 reads TGTGCCAGCAGCTTAGGGAAGCGGATAGGCTCCTACGAGCAGTACTTC.

The gene calls are TRBV28 and TRBJ2-1, with D uncertain. The CDR3 totals 12 residues. Per the germline V gene, CDR1 is MDHEN and CDR2 is SYDVKM. With 3 bases removed from V and 7 bases from J, the gap between germline ends came to 7 bases. The CDR3 DNA reads TGTGCCAGCAGTTTTATGAGGAATGAGCAGTTCTTC. Amino acids: CASSFMRNEQFF.